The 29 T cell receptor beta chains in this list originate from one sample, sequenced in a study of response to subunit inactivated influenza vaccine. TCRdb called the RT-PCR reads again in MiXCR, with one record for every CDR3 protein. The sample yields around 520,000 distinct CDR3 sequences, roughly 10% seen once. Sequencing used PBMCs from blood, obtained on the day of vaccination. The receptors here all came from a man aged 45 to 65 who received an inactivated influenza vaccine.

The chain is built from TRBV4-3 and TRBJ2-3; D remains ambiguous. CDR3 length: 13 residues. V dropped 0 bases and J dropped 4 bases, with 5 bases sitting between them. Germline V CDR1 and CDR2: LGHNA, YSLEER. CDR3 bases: TGCGCCAGCAGCCAAGAGGCTCCAGATACGCAGTATTTT. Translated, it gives CASSQEAPDTQYF.

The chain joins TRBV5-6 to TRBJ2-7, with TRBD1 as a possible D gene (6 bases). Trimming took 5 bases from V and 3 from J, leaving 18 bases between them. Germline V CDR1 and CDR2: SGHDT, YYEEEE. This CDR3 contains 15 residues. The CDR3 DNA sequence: TGTGCCAGCAGACCTTCGCCGGGACAAGTCTACGAGCAGTACTTC. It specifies CASRPSPGQVYEQYF.

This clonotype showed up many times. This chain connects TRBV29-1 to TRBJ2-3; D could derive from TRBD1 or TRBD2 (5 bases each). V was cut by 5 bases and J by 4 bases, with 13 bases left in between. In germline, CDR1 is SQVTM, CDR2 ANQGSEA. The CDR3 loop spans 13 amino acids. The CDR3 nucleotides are TGCAGCGTTCGGGGACGTATTGCAGATACGCAGTATTTT. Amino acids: CSVRGRIADTQYF.

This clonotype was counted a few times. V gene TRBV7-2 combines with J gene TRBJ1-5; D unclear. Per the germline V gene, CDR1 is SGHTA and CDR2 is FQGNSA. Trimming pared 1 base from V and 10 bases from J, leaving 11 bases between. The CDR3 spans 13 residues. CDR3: CASSLGKLYPQHF. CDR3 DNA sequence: TGTGCCAGCAGCTTAGGAAAGTTATATCCCCAGCATTTT. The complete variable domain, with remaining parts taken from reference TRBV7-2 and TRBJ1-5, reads GAGVSQSPSNKVTEKGKDVELRCDPISGHTALYWYRQSLGQGLEFLIYFQGNSAPDKSGLPSDRFSAERTGGSVSTLTIQRTQQEDSAVYLCASSLGKLYPQHFGDGTRLSIL.

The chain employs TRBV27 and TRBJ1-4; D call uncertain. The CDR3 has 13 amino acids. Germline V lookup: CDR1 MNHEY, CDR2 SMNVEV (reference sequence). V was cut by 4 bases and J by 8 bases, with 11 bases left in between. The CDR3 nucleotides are TGTGCCAGCAGTTCAGCACGAGGGGAAAAACTGTTTTTT. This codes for CASSSARGEKLFF.

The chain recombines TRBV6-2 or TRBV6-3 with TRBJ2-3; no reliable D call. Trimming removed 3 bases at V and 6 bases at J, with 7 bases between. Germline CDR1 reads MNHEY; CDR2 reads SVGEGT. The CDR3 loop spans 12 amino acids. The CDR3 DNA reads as TGTGCCAGCAGTTATCTAAGGGATACGCAGTATTTT. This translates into CASSYLRDTQYF.

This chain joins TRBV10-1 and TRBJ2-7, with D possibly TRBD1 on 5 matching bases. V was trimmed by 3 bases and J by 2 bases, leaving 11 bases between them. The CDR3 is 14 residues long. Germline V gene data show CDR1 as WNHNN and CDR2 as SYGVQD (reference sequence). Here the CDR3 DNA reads TGCGCCAGCAGTGATCAAAGGGGCCCCTACGAGCAGTACTTC. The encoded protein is CASSDQRGPYEQYF.

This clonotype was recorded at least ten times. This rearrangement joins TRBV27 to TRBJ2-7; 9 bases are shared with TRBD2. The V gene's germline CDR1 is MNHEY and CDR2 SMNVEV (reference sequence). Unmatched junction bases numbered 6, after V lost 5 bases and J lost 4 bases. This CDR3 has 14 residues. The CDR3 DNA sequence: TGTGCCAGCAGTGTAACTAGCGGGTTTTACGAGCAGTACTTC. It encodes CASSVTSGFYEQYF.

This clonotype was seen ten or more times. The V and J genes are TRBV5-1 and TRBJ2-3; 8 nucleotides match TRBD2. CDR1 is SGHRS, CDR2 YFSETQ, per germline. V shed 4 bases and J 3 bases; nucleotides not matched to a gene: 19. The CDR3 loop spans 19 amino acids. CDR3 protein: CASSLATAHSGIRTDTQYF. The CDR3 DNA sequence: TGCGCCAGCAGCCTCGCCACGGCCCATAGCGGGATAAGGACAGATACGCAGTATTTT.

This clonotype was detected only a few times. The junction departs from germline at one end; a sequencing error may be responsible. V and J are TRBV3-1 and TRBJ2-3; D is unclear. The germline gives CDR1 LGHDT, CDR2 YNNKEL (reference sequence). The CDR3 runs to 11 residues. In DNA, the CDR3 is TGTGCCAGCAGCCAAGATTCCCAGCACCATTTT. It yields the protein CASSQDSQHHF.

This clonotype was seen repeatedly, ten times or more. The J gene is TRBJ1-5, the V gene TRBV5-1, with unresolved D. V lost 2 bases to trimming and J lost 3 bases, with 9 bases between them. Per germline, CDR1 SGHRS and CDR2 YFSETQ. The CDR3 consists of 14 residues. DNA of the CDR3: TGCGCCAGCAGCTTAGACGGGGTCAATCAGCCCCAGCATTTT. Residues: CASSLDGVNQPQHF.

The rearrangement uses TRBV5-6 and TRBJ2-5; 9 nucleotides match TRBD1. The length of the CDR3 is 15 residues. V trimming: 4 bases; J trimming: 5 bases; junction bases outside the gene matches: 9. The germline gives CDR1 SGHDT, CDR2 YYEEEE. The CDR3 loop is CASSKRTGVLETQYF. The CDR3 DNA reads TGTGCCAGCAGCAAGAGGACAGGGGTTCTTGAGACCCAGTACTTC.

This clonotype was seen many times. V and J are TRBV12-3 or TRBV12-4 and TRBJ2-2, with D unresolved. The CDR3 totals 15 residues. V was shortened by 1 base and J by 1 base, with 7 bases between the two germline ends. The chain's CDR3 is CASSLGPLNTGELFF. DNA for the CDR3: TGTGCCAGCAGTTTAGGGCCCCTGAACACCGGGGAGCTGTTTTTT.

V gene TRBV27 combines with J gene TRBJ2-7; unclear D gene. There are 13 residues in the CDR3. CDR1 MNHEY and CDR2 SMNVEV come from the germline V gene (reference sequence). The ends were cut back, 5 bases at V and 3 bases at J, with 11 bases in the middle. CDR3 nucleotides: TGTGCCAGCAGTGTCGGACGGTACTACGAGCAGTACTTC. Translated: CASSVGRYYEQYF.

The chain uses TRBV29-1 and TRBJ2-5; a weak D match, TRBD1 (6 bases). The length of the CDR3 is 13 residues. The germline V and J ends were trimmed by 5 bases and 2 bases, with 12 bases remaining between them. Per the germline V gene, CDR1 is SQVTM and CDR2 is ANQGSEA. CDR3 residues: CSVRQVTQETQYF. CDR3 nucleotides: TGCAGCGTTCGACAGGTTACACAAGAGACCCAGTACTTC.

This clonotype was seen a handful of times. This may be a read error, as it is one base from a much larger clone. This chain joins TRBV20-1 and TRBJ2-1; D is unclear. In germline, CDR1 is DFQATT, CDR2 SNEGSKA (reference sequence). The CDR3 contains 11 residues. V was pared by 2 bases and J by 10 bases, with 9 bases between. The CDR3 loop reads CSARIVGEQFF. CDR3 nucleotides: TGCAGTGCTAGAATCGTGGGAGAGCAGTTCTTC.

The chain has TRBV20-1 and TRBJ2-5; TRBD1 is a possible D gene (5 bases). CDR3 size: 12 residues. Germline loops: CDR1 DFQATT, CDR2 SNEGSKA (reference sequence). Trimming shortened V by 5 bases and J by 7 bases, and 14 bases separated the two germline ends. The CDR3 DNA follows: TGCAGTGCTGAGGACACCCCGGGGACCCAGTACTTC. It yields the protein CSAEDTPGTQYF.

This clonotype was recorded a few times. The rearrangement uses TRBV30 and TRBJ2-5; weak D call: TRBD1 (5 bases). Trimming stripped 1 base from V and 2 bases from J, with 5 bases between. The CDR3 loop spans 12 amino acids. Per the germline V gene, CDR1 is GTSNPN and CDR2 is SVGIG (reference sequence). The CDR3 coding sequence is TGTGCCTGGAGTGGACAGCAAGAGACCCAGTACTTC. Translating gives CAWSGQQETQYF.

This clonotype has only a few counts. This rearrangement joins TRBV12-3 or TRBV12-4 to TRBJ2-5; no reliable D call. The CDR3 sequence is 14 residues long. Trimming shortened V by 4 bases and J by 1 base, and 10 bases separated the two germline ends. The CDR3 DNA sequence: TGTGCCAGCAGTTCACGTCCGCTCCAAGAGACCCAGTACTTC. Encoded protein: CASSSRPLQETQYF.

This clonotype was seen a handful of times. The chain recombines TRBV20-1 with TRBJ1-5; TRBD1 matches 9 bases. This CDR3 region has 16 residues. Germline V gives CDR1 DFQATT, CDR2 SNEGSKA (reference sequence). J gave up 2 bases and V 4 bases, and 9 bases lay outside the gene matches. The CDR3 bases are TGCAGTGCTAATATAGGACAGGGGCAGCGCAATCAGCCCCAGCATTTT. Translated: CSANIGQGQRNQPQHF.

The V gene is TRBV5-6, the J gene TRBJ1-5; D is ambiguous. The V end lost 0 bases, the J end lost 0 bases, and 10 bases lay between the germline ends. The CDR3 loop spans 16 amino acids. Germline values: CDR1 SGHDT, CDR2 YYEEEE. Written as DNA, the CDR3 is TGTGCCAGCAGCTTGGGCAGTTCTTATAGCAATCAGCCCCAGCATTTT. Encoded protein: CASSLGSSYSNQPQHF.

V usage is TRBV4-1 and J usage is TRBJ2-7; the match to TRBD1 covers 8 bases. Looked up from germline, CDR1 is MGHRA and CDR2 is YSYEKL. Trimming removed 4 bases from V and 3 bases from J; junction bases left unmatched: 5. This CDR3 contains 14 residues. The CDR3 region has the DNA TGCGCCAGCAGCCCGGGACAGGCGCACTACGAGCAGTACTTC. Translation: CASSPGQAHYEQYF.

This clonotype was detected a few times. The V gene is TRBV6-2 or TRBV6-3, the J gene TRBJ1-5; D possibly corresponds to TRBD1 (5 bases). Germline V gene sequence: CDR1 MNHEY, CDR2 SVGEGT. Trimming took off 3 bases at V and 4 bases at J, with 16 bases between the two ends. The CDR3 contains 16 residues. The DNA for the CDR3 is TGTGCCAGCAGTTATCCCGGGACCTTTGGGAATCAGCCCCAGCATTTT. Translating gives CASSYPGTFGNQPQHF.

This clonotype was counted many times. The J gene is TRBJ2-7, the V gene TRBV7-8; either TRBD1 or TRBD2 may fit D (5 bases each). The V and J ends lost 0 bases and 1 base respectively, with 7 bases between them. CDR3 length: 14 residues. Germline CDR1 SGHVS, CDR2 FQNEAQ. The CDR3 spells CASSLAGESYEQYF. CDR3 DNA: TGTGCCAGCAGCTTAGCGGGGGAGTCCTACGAGCAGTACTTC.

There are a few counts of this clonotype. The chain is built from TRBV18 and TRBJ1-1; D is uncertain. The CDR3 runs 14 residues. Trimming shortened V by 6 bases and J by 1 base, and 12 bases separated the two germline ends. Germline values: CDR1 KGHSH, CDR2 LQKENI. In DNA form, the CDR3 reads TGTGCCAGCTCCCCTGCGTCGACGAACACTGAAGCTTTCTTT. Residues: CASSPASTNTEAFF.

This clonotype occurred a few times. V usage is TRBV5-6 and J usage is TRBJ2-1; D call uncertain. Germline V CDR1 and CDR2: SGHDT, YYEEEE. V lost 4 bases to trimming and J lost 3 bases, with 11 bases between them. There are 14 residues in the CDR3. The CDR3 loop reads CASSPPLFYNEQFF. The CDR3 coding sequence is TGTGCCAGCAGCCCCCCGCTTTTCTACAATGAGCAGTTCTTC.

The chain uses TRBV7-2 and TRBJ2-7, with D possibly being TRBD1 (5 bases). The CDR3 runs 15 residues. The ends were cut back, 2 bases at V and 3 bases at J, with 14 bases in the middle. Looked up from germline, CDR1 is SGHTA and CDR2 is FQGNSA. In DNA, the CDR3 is TGTGCCAGCAGCTTAAGTGGGGCAGGGCTCTACGAGCAGTACTTC. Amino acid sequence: CASSLSGAGLYEQYF. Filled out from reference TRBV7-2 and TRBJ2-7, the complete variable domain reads GAGVSQSPSNKVTEKGKDVELRCDPISGHTALYWYRQSLGQGLEFLIYFQGNSAPDKSGLPSDRFSAERTGGSVSTLTIQRTQQEDSAVYLCASSLSGAGLYEQYFGPGTRLTVT.

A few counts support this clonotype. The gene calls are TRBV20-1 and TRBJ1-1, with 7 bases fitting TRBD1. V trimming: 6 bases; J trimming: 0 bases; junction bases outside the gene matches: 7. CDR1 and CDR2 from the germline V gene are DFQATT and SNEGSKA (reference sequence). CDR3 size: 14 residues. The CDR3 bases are TGCAGTGCCAGACACAGGGGCATGAACACTGAAGCTTTCTTT. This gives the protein CSARHRGMNTEAFF.

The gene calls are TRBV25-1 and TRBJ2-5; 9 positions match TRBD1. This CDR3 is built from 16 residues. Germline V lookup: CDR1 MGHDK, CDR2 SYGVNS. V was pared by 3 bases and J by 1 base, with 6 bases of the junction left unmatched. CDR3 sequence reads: CASSDGGQGRQETQYF. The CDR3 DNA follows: TGTGCCAGCAGTGACGGGGGACAGGGCCGCCAAGAGACCCAGTACTTC.